This section outlines one T cell receptor (beta chain) sequence together with its context. Some clones are missing from TCRdb's copy, which holds only in-frame ones; the method was immunoSEQ multiplex PCR. The sample yields tens of thousands of clones, roughly four fifths seen once. The CDR3 length is 15 residues. Germline V CDR1 and CDR2: SGHTA, FQGTGA. The V segment lost 5 bases and the J segment 0 bases; nucleotides outside the gene matches: 4. The data belong to a study of blood T cell repertoires in COVID-19. The receptor comes from a man aged 80 or over with COVID-19, enrolled during active disease. Sequencing input: peripheral blood. The V gene is TRBV7-3, the J gene TRBJ2-1; 7 nucleotides match TRBD2. The CDR3 DNA follows: TGTGCCAGCAGCACCGGGACTAACTCCTACAATGAGCAGTTCTTC. Translating gives CASSTGTNSYNEQFF.